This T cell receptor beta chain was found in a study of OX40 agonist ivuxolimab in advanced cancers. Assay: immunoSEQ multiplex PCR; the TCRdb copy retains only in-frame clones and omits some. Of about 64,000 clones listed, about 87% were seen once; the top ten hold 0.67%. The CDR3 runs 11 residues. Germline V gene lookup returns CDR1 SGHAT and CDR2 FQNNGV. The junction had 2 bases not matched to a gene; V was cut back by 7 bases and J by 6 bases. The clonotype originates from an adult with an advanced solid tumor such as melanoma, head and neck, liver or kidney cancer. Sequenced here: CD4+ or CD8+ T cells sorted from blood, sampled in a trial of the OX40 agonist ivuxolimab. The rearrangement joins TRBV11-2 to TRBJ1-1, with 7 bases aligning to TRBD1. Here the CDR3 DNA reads TGTGCCAGCACCAGGGGGTCTGAAGCTTTCTTT. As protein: CASTRGSEAFF.